The present TCR beta chain was sequenced within a study of blood T cell repertoires in COVID-19 (dated by TCRdb to the early 2020s). About the investigation overall: Collaborator samples came from the United States, Italy and Spain and covered acute and convalescent phases of COVID-19. The material from the prospective study consisted of cDNA or gDNA derived from T cells, B-cell-depleted T cells, or PBMCs. Deeply sampled blood TCRbeta repertoires from subjects exposed to, actively infected with, or recovered from COVID-19 were included in the dataset. A de-identified subject ID, COVID-19 status, age in years and sex were almost always included in the sample metadata. The samples were drawn from the first 160 participants of the ongoing ImmuneRACE study and from roughly 1,300 subjects provided by 6 global collaborators. A freely available public database, intended as a resource for researchers studying the immune response to SARS-CoV-2, is where the repertoires were released. Where available, HLA class I and class II types were taken from metadata supplied by the sample provider and were not determined by assay-based typing.

V and J are truncated by 5 bases and 2 bases respectively, leaving an intervening sequence of 9 bases. The CDR3 contains 13 residues, cysteine and phenylalanine counted. Only the CDR3 DNA stays, 39 bases, in frame from base 1. CDR1 is given as LGHDT and CDR2 as YNNKEL, both from the germline V gene (reference sequence). Study-level results and caveats: How much clinical and demographic metadata was included differed by source and by participant, and the metadata was provided uncurated.

Collaborating institutions collected whole blood in K2EDTA tubes following their own protocols. For TCRbeta analysis, collaborators shipped samples as frozen whole blood, isolated PBMCs, or DNA extracted from either of those sample types. The immunoSEQ Assay, a bias-controlled multiplex PCR, was used to amplify TCRbeta CDR3 regions from genomic DNA. The study's processing was this. Nucleated cell counts per sample were estimated from amplification of reference gene primers within the assay. To quantify the absolute abundance of each unique TCRbeta CDR3 rearrangement, sequence reads were collapsed and filtered. For each sample, productive Simpson clonality was calculated by taking the square root of Simpson's diversity index across productive rearrangements. The immuneACCESS repertoire file appears here via TCRdb, limited to in-frame rearrangements. These files lack a portion of the clones; in checked studies, under half of the deficit traces to unresolved V genes, and the cause of the others is not known. V and J calls and clone size are as listed in that table; D and trimming were resolved from the DNA. The sample table contains under 75,000 clones; only one count was recorded for approximately 86% of them. About 18% of the sample goes to the ten largest clones.

Turning to this clone: Its antigen remains undetermined. Within one base of it there is no much larger clone, and no base qualities were kept.

This sequence uses TRBV3-1 (or the pseudogene TRBV3-2) and TRBJ1-1; the D gene assignment is ambiguous. The sample consisted of peripheral blood. This sequence was found in a woman at least 80 years old with active COVID-19. The CDR3 has the sequence CASSLTANTEAFF. The DNA reads TGTGCCAGCAGCTTAACAGCAAACACTGAAGCTTTCTTT.